The clone carrying this T cell receptor beta chain was recorded at least ten times. Its antigen is as yet unknown. This sample is drawn from a study of T cell repertoires in cytomegalovirus infection. From the reads, TCRdb called clonotypes with MiXCR, one entry per CDR3 protein. The table shows about 24,000 distinct CDR3 sequences, with roughly 20% occurring only once. Trimming took off 1 base at V and 1 base at J, with 10 bases between the two ends. Germline values: CDR1 SEHNR, CDR2 FQNEAQ (reference sequence). The CDR3 length is 15 residues. Study results and limitations: Predominance within the ex vivo response was attributable to HLA-C-restricted CMV-specific TCR beta clonotypes. Carriers of CMV plus the relevant HLA were identified by cumulative public TCR beta family frequency.

Material: CD8+ T cells from cultured PBMCs, obtained from culture after CMV antigen stimulation. The sequence came from a human donor in good health (CMV status not recorded). Some clones in this sample may be carry-over from other donors' samples. V gene TRBV7-9 combines with J gene TRBJ1-1; D unresolved. The CDR3: CASSLEESPNTEAFF. The CDR3 region has the DNA TGTGCCAGCAGCTTAGAGGAGTCCCCGAACACTGAAGCTTTCTTT.